This is a list of T cell receptor beta chains from one sample in a study of CD8 T cells in ankylosing spondylitis. TCRdb reprocessed the 5' RACE reads with MiXCR, giving one entry per CDR3 protein. The sample contains fewer than 550,000 distinct CDR3 sequences, approximately 5.3% of which appear only once. What was sequenced was blood, either unsorted or a sorted T cell fraction (not recorded which). Receptors were obtained from a male donor with ankylosing spondylitis. The CDR3 runs from the conserved cysteine through the conserved F or W. A D gene is named only where the DNA matches it firmly. Some rows mark clone size as missing; the rest say once, few, many or name a class of expanded clone.

D	length	V	size	J	DNA	CDR3
NA	11	TRBV10-2	many	TRBJ2-7	TGCGCCAGCAGCGGGGAAATCGAGCAGTACTTC	CASSGEIEQYF
TRBD1	16	TRBV9	NA	TRBJ2-5	TGTGCCAGCAGCTTCAGACAGGGCTTCAGGGGAGAGACCCAGTACTTC	CASSFRQGFRGETQYF
NA	13	TRBV11-2	few	TRBJ2-7	TGTGCCAGCAGCCCTCCATGGGGTCGCGAGCAGTACTTC	CASSPPWGREQYF
TRBD1	14	TRBV6-1	many	TRBJ2-7	TGTGCCAGCAGGACCGGGACAGCAACCTACGAGCAGTACTTC	CASRTGTATYEQYF
NA	12	TRBV27	NA	TRBJ1-4	TGTGCCAGCGGAATGGTTGTTGAAAAACTGTTTTTT	CASGMVVEKLFF
NA	12	TRBV6-2/TRBV6-3	few	TRBJ2-3	TGTGCCAGCAGTTACTCTTTGGCTACGCAGTATTTT	CASSYSLATQYF
NA	13	TRBV20-1	few	TRBJ1-1	TGCAGTGCTAGACAAAGGAGGGGGGCGGGAGCTTTCTTT	CSARQRRGAGAFF
NA	15	TRBV18	few	TRBJ2-2	TGTGCCAGCTCATCGGGCAGGGATGGAACCGGGGAGCTGTTTTTT	CASSSGRDGTGELFF
TRBD2	21	TRBV11-1	few	TRBJ2-1	TGTGCCAGCAGCTTAGCGGATCCGGGACTAGCGGGAGAGCTAGTCTACAATGAGCAGTTCTTC	CASSLADPGLAGELVYNEQFF
TRBD2	17	TRBV20-1	few	TRBJ2-5	TGCAGTGCTAGAGATTGGAGACTAGCGGGAAGCCAAGAGACCCAGTACTTC	CSARDWRLAGSQETQYF
TRBD2	16	TRBV5-6	many	TRBJ2-1	TGTGCCAGCAGCTTTTTCGGGAGGTCGCTCGCGGGTGAGCAGTTCTTC	CASSFFGRSLAGEQFF
NA	11	TRBV6-6	many	TRBJ1-1	TGTGCCAGCAGTTATAGGGAAGAAGCTTTCTTT	CASSYREEAFF
NA	14	TRBV5-1	NA	TRBJ2-7	TGCGCCAGCAGCTTGGGGCAAAGCTCCTACGAGGAGTACTTC	CASSLGQSSYEEYF
TRBD2	15	TRBV20-1	many	TRBJ2-1	TGCAGTGCTAGACCACCGGGACTAGCGGGAGGGGAGCAGTTCTTC	CSARPPGLAGGEQFF
NA	15	TRBV12-3/TRBV12-4	many	TRBJ2-5	TGTGCCAGCACCAAAAGGGACGGGATGAGGGAGACCCAGTACTTC	CASTKRDGMRETQYF
NA	13	TRBV27	many	TRBJ2-7	TGTGCCAGCAGCTACACAGGACCCTACGAGCAGTACTTC	CASSYTGPYEQYF
TRBD1	15	TRBV4-2	many	TRBJ2-5	TGTGCCAGCAGCCAAGTACAGGGGGCTTATGAGACCCAGTACTTC	CASSQVQGAYETQYF
NA	14	TRBV7-2	many	TRBJ2-3	TGTGCCAGCAGCCCCCGGAGCTACGGAGATACGCAGTATTTT	CASSPRSYGDTQYF
TRBD1	14	TRBV5-1	many	TRBJ1-2	TGCGCCAGCAGCGGCTCCAGGGGGTTGGATGGCTACACCTTC	CASSGSRGLDGYTF
TRBD1	12	TRBV30	few	TRBJ2-1	TGTGCCTGGCGGACAGGGTGGGATGAGCAGTTCTTC	CAWRTGWDEQFF